What follows are 4 T cell receptor beta chains derived from one specimen sequenced in a study of sequential checkpoint blockade in melanoma. Treatment: randomized to nivolumab then ipilimumab (arm A) or the reverse (arm B). The assay was immunoSEQ multiplex PCR, and TCRdb's table has in-frame clones only and misses some. Of about 10,000 clones listed, around 23% are singletons. The source material was tumor tissue (inferred from file names), sampled from a patient given nivolumab and ipilimumab in sequence. Every receptor here comes from a human donor with melanoma.

The chain employs TRBV28 and TRBJ1-1, with D tentatively TRBD1 (6 bases). V was cut by 3 bases and J by 4 bases, with 21 bases left in between. The CDR3 length is 17 residues. CDR1 is MDHEN, CDR2 SYDVKM, per germline. The CDR3 DNA sequence: TGTGCCAGCAGTTTTGAATTTTTGAGAGGGGGAGTCACTGAAGCTTTCTTT. It translates to CASSFEFLRGGVTEAFF. Using reference TRBV28 and TRBJ1-1 for the parts outside the CDR3, the full variable domain is DVKVTQSSRYLVKRTGEKVFLECVQDMDHENMFWYRQDPGLGLRLIYFSYDVKMKEKGDIPEGYSVSREKKERFSLILESASTNQTSMYLCASSFEFLRGGVTEAFFGQGTRLTVV.

The rearrangement links TRBV10-2 to TRBJ2-5, with D perhaps TRBD2 (5 bases). V gave up 3 bases and J gave up 2 bases, with 13 bases separating them. The CDR3 spans 15 residues. CDR1 WSHSY and CDR2 SAAADI come from the germline V gene. The CDR3 bases are TGCGCCAGCAGTGAACTAGGTTGGTGGCAAGAGACCCAGTACTTC. This gives the protein CASSELGWWQETQYF.

The V gene is TRBV11-3, the J gene TRBJ2-5, with 8 positions matching TRBD2. V lost 3 bases and J lost 4; bases outside the gene matches: 7. CDR1 and CDR2 from the germline V gene are SGHNT and YENEEA. The CDR3 runs to 15 residues. The CDR3 loop is CASSFLQRGRETQYF. Here the CDR3 DNA reads TGTGCCAGCAGCTTTCTCCAGCGGGGGAGAGAGACCCAGTACTTC.

In its sample, this clone was seen a few times. Sequence at one end of the junction differs from germline and may be a read error. The chain has TRBV6-4 and TRBJ2-1; 9 nucleotides agree with TRBD1. Per germline, CDR1 MRHNA and CDR2 SNTAGT. The CDR3 is made up of 17 amino acids. The CDR3 coding sequence is TGTGCCAGCAGTTACTCTCAGATCCCGGGACAGGGCGCCGAGCAGTTCTTC. As protein: CASSYSQIPGQGAEQFF.